This entry features one T cell receptor (beta chain) sequence. It was with 60 Vbeta and 13 Jbeta primers that the PCR ran. Original handling: The count from a later analysis was 65 million to 90 million unique TCR beta chains, some 10 million of them shared. Measured with immunoSEQ multiplex PCR; TCRdb has only the in-frame clones, and not every one. V and J calls and clone size are as listed in that table; D and trimming were resolved from the DNA. The sample has under 200,000 clones, 80% to 90% seen once. This sample is part of a study of cytomegalovirus exposure and HLA in healthy donors. In the study overall: In a previous analysis, more than 90 million unique TCR beta sequences were found from 150 million to 200 million T cells.

Trimming left V 5 bases short and J 6 bases short, with 10 bases between. This CDR3 region has 12 residues. The germline V gene has CDR1 MNHNY and CDR2 SVGAGI (reference sequence). The specimen sequenced was PBMCs. This receptor was identified in a woman aged 30 to 39 in good health and CMV-seronegative. J is TRBJ1-1 and V is TRBV6-6; D unclear. Here the CDR3 reads CASSGPTSEAFF. Written as DNA, the CDR3 is TGTGCCAGCAGTGGGCCAACATCTGAAGCTTTCTTT.